This T cell receptor beta chain was captured by sequencing in a study of CD8 T cells in ankylosing spondylitis. Overall study findings and caveats: What seemed typical of ankylosing spondylitis blood was a TCR beta motif built from 8 or 9 highly homologous variants. Earlier reports found some motif variants in synovial fluid and blood in reactive arthritis. Within matched ankylosing spondylitis synovial fluid, disease-linked clones were reportedly significantly enriched. Disease-associated clonotypes exhibited CD8+ identity and were relatively infrequent in peripheral blood.

The germline V and J ends were trimmed by 2 bases and 6 bases, with 13 bases remaining between them. CDR3 length: 14 amino acids. It was by quantitative 5'-RACE with molecular barcodes that TCR beta libraries were made. TCRdb re-called the 5' RACE reads through MiXCR, storing one row per CDR3 protein. Of more than 650,000 distinct CDR3 sequences in the sample, roughly 12% were seen once. Many counts were recorded for this clonotype. Its antigen is not identified. The sequenced material came from blood, either unsorted or a sorted T cell fraction (not recorded which). The receptor's source is a male donor with ankylosing spondylitis. The chain joins TRBV12-3 or TRBV12-4 to TRBJ1-2; perhaps TRBD1 as D (5 bases). As DNA, the CDR3 is TGTGCCAGCAGTTTAAGGTCCAGGGAGGATGGCTACACCTTC. Translated: CASSLRSREDGYTF.